The 22 T cell receptor beta chains reported below all come from one sample, sequenced in a study of blood T cell repertoires in COVID-19. Using immunoSEQ multiplex PCR, the repertoire was profiled, and TCRdb retains in-frame clones only, with some absent. The sample contains roughly 280,000 clones, approximately 81% of which appear only once. The sequencing sample was made of peripheral blood. The receptor source for this set is a man in his sixties with acute or convalescent COVID-19.

The chain joins TRBV27 to TRBJ2-7; TRBD2 matches at 12 bases. CDR3 length: 14 amino acids. Germline trimming cut 4 bases from V and 5 bases from J; bases unmatched to any gene: 3. CDR1 and CDR2 from the germline V gene are MNHEY and SMNVEV (reference sequence). The CDR3 sequence is CASSWGLAGHEQYF. The DNA of the CDR3 is TGTGCCAGCAGTTGGGGACTAGCGGGCCACGAGCAGTACTTC.

As regards this clone: At the DNA level, this CDR3 is encoded by other sequences in the same sample as well. This sequence joins TRBV7-9 and TRBJ2-7; weak D call: TRBD1 (6 bases). Trimming removed 4 bases at V and 3 bases at J, with 7 bases between. The CDR3 is 12 residues long. Germline V gene lookup returns CDR1 SEHNR and CDR2 FQNEAQ (reference sequence). CDR3 sequence reads: CASSSQGYEQYF. CDR3 DNA sequence: TGTGCCAGCAGCTCACAGGGCTACGAGCAGTACTTC.

The genes are TRBV5-1 and TRBJ1-6; TRBD1 agrees at 8 bases. With 1 base clipped from V and 13 bases from J, the junction kept 10 bases outside the gene matches. This CDR3 spans 15 amino acids. Germline CDR1 is SGHRS and CDR2 is YFSETQ. This CDR3 is CASSLNGQGESPLHF. The CDR3 DNA sequence: TGCGCCAGCAGCTTGAATGGACAGGGAGAAAGTCCCCTCCACTTT.

The chain employs TRBV4-3 and TRBJ1-5; no firm D call. CDR3 length: 14 amino acids. The germline V gene encodes CDR1 LGHNA and CDR2 YSLEER. The V end was cut by 0 bases, the J end by 7 bases, with 10 bases between. The CDR3 DNA sequence: TGCGCCAGCAGCCAAGAGGCAGGTTCCCAGCCCCAGCATTTT. As protein: CASSQEAGSQPQHF.

The J gene is TRBJ2-7, the V gene TRBV3-1 (or the pseudogene TRBV3-2); no definite D call. The V gene's germline CDR1 is LGHDT and CDR2 YNNKEL (reference sequence). V was trimmed by 3 bases and J by 7 bases, leaving 10 bases between them. The CDR3 loop spans 12 amino acids. CDR3 in amino acids: CASSHLSGEQYF. CDR3 sequence (DNA): TGTGCCAGCAGCCATCTGTCCGGGGAGCAGTACTTC.

The chain joins TRBV7-6 to TRBJ2-2, with TRBD1 as a possible D gene (6 bases). V was cut by 5 bases and J by 4 bases, with 14 bases left in between. The CDR3 totals 15 residues. Germline CDR1 reads SGHVS; CDR2 reads FNYEAQ. The CDR3 region has the DNA TGTGCCAGCAGCCTGTGGGGGCAGGGCACCGGGGAGCTGTTTTTT. Its protein product is CASSLWGQGTGELFF.

V and J are TRBV29-1 and TRBJ2-5; D call uncertain. Germline CDR1 SQVTM, CDR2 ANQGSEA. The V end lost 3 bases, the J end lost 5 bases, and 4 bases lay between the germline ends. CDR3 length: 10 residues. The CDR3 loop is CSVDRETQYF. CDR3 bases: TGCAGCGTTGATCGGGAGACCCAGTACTTC.

CDR3 coding DNA: TGTGCCAGCAGCCGCCGGACAGGGGGAAATTCACCCCTCCACTTT. This gives the protein CASSRRTGGNSPLHF. The chain uses TRBV5-8 and TRBJ1-6; 10 nucleotides line up with TRBD1. This CDR3 is 15 amino acids long. Trimming removed 4 bases from V and 7 bases from J; junction bases left unmatched: 5. Germline assignment: CDR1 SGHTS and CDR2 YDEGEE.

J is TRBJ2-7 and V is TRBV6-2 or TRBV6-3, with 14 positions matching TRBD2. The CDR3 extends over 16 amino acids. With V trimmed by 4 bases and J by 3 bases, 5 bases remained unmatched. Germline assignment: CDR1 MNHEY and CDR2 SVGEGT. The CDR3 coding sequence is TGTGCCAGCAGTTCACGGACTAGCGGGAGGATCTACGAGCAGTACTTC. It yields the protein CASSSRTSGRIYEQYF.

The V gene is TRBV7-8, the J gene TRBJ2-7; tentative D call: TRBD2 (6 bases). The CDR3 length is 16 residues. Germline V gene sequence: CDR1 SGHVS, CDR2 FQNEAQ. Trimming stripped 5 bases from V and 0 bases from J, with 17 bases between. The CDR3 is CASSQGLGAISYEQYF. The CDR3 bases are TGTGCCAGCAGCCAGGGACTCGGGGCGATCTCCTACGAGCAGTACTTC.

This chain joins TRBV3-1 (or the pseudogene TRBV3-2) and TRBJ2-5; D is possibly TRBD2 (7 bases). The CDR3 runs 17 residues. V shed 3 bases and J shed 3 bases, with 20 bases lying between them. Germline CDR1 is LGHDT and CDR2 is YNNKEL (reference sequence). CDR3 protein: CASSHVGGPPHEETQYF. In nucleotides, the CDR3 is TGTGCCAGCAGCCATGTCGGGGGGCCCCCGCACGAAGAGACCCAGTACTTC.

The chain is built from TRBV5-4 and TRBJ2-5, with D possibly matching TRBD1 (5 bases). CDR1 and CDR2 (germline): SGHNT, YYREEE (reference sequence). V was pared by 3 bases and J by 2 bases, with 11 bases between. The CDR3 totals 14 residues. CDR3 region: CASSWGGSQETQYF. The CDR3 coding sequence is TGTGCCAGCAGCTGGGGCGGCAGTCAAGAGACCCAGTACTTC.

CDR3 sequence reads: CATSGSTGSKNIQYF. DNA for the CDR3: TGTGCCACTAGCGGGTCAACAGGGTCCAAAAACATTCAGTACTTC. V usage is TRBV7-5 and J usage is TRBJ2-4; no check of the table's D call, TRBD2, against the DNA was made. TRBV7-5 is reported as a pseudogene. The CDR3 covers 15 residues.

The chain employs TRBV2 and TRBJ2-1; weak D call: TRBD2 (7 bases). The length of the CDR3 is 15 residues. From germline, CDR1 is SNHLY and CDR2 FYNNEI. V was cut by 6 bases and J by 8 bases, with 20 bases left in between. The DNA of the CDR3 is TGTGCCAGCAGGAGGGGGGGAGGGCCCTCGGATGAGCAGTTCTTC. Protein product: CASRRGGGPSDEQFF.

The chain recombines TRBV5-4 with TRBJ2-1; possibly TRBD2 for D (7 bases). Germline V gene data show CDR1 as SGHNT and CDR2 as YYREEE (reference sequence). The ends were cut back, 4 bases at V and 7 bases at J, with 24 bases in the middle. This CDR3 contains 17 residues. CDR3 loop: CASSQGMLGGSVNEQFF. CDR3 nucleotide sequence: TGTGCCAGCAGCCAGGGGATGCTGGGCGGGAGTGTGAATGAGCAGTTCTTC.

V is TRBV7-2 and J is TRBJ2-1; 8 nucleotides line up with TRBD1. The length of the CDR3 is 15 residues. Unmatched junction bases numbered 10, after V lost 5 bases and J lost 7 bases. In germline, CDR1 is SGHTA, CDR2 FQGNSA. CDR3: CASSPRYGTGNEQFF. The CDR3 nucleotides are TGTGCCAGCAGCCCAAGATACGGGACAGGTAATGAGCAGTTCTTC.

The chain recombines TRBV27 with TRBJ2-2; 7 bases map to TRBD1. Germline V CDR1 and CDR2: MNHEY, SMNVEV (reference sequence). This CDR3 has 16 amino acids. V was clipped by 3 bases and J by 4 bases; unmatched bases: 8. CDR3 in DNA: TGTGCCAGCAGTTTCCGACAGGGACGCTCCACCGGGGAGCTGTTTTTT. Protein product: CASSFRQGRSTGELFF.

This clone was detected once. The sample has other DNA sequences that encode this CDR3 too. The chain is built from TRBV7-2 and TRBJ1-2; a possible D gene is TRBD1 (6 bases). In germline, CDR1 is SGHTA, CDR2 FQGNSA. With 6 bases removed from V and 1 base from J, the gap between germline ends came to 9 bases. This CDR3 has 13 amino acids. CDR3 DNA sequence: TGTGCCAGCAGTGGACAGAATAACTATGGCTACACCTTC. Residues: CASSGQNNYGYTF.

The gene calls are TRBV4-3 and TRBJ2-3, with 7 bases matching TRBD2. Germline CDR1 LGHNA, CDR2 YSLEER. This CDR3 region has 19 residues. The trim removed 1 base at V and 3 bases at J, leaving 16 bases unmatched. This chain's CDR3 is CASSQVRDLGEGRTDTQYF. CDR3 DNA sequence: TGCGCCAGCAGCCAAGTACGGGATTTAGGGGAGGGCCGGACAGATACGCAGTATTTT.

The chain has TRBV12-3 or TRBV12-4 and TRBJ2-5, with a weak D call TRBD2 (5 bases). The CDR3 totals 12 residues. Trimming removed 4 bases from V and 7 bases from J, with 10 bases in between. CDR3 sequence (DNA): TGTGCCAGCAGTTCAGCACGGGGGACCCAGTACTTC. This translates into CASSSARGTQYF.

This sequence joins TRBV10-3 and TRBJ2-1; 13 bases map to TRBD2. The CDR3 length is 18 residues. V lost 10 bases to trimming and J lost 8 bases; unmatched junction nucleotides: 20. Germline CDR1 reads ENHRY; CDR2 reads SYGVKD. CDR3 protein: CATLEGGIGLAGAYEQFF. The DNA for the CDR3 is TGTGCCACACTAGAGGGGGGGATCGGACTAGCGGGAGCTTATGAGCAGTTCTTC.

The chain is built from TRBV20-1 and TRBJ1-5, with D unclear. The V and J ends lost 0 bases and 9 bases respectively, with 6 bases between them. CDR3 length: 11 amino acids. The germline gives CDR1 DFQATT, CDR2 SNEGSKA (reference sequence). DNA for the CDR3: TGCAGTGCTAGAGATCTAGGGCCCCAGCATTTT. Amino acids: CSARDLGPQHF.